This T cell receptor beta chain was documented in a study of T-cell memory formation after mild COVID-19. As for the study in general: Each donor largely had its own TCR clusters. Study-wide results and limits: Later expanders leaned toward CD4+, whereas clones contracting from day 15 to 85 were balanced CD4/CD8. Prior to infection, memory already included some responding clones, suggesting cross-reactive memory joined.

In germline, CDR1 is MNHEY, CDR2 SVGEGT. This CDR3 comprises 15 residues. The ends lost 5 bases at V and 3 bases at J; junction bases unmatched: 3. TCR alpha and TCR beta cDNA libraries with sample barcodes and UMIs came from 5'RACE using constant-segment primers. TCRdb used MiXCR to reprocess the 5' RACE reads, holding one entry per CDR3 protein. The data hold about half a million distinct CDR3 sequences, with approximately 18% observed a single time. In its sample, this clonotype was seen a few times. Its cognate antigen is unknown. This clonotype was sampled from an adult woman who had mild COVID-19 (a few samples of this study predate the infection). Cell type and time point are not known. The sample comprised PBMCs or a T cell subset sorted from them (not recorded which). The chain is built from TRBV6-2 or TRBV6-3 and TRBJ2-3, with 12 positions matching TRBD2. For the CDR3, the DNA is TGTGCCAGCAGTCAGACTAGCGGGAGTACAGATACGCAGTATTTT. It codes for CASSQTSGSTDTQYF.